These 14 T cell receptor beta chains came from one sample sequenced in a study of T-cell reconstitution after alpha-beta-depleted transplantation in children. For TCRbeta, the library was prepared with unique molecular identifiers. Each CDR3 protein is one row after TCRdb ran MiXCR on the PCR reads. The table has fewer than 550,000 distinct CDR3 sequences, about an eighth seen once. The source was PBMCs, mostly from graft donor cells, collected 180 days after TCRalphabeta/CD19-depleted stem cell transplant. These receptor sequences come from a female patient aged 2-10 years who had a stem cell transplant for aplastic anemia, so the T cells may come from the graft donor.

This clonotype turned up a few times. The chain employs TRBV20-1 and TRBJ2-5; 12 bases are a match to TRBD2. Germline V gene sequence: CDR1 DFQATT, CDR2 SNEGSKA (reference sequence). This CDR3 contains 13 residues. The CDR3 sequence: CSGLLAGGPWTYF. The DNA for the CDR3 is TGCAGCGGTCTTCTAGCGGGAGGGCCGTGGACGTACTTC.

This clonotype appeared many times. The chain links TRBV5-1 to TRBJ1-2; D is ambiguous. The germline V gene encodes CDR1 SGHRS and CDR2 YFSETQ. This CDR3 comprises 14 residues. V lost 0 bases, J lost 7 bases, and 13 bases lay in between. In DNA form, the CDR3 reads TGCGCCAGCAGCTTGGGAACCCAGCGAGGTGGCTACACCTTC. It yields the protein CASSLGTQRGGYTF. The full variable domain, completed using reference TRBV5-1 and TRBJ1-2, is KAGVTQTPRYLIKTRGQQVTLSCSPISGHRSVSWYQQTPGQGLQFLFEYFSETQRNKGNFPGRFSGRQFSNSRSEMNVSTLELGDSALYLCASSLGTQRGGYTFGSGTRLTVV.

This clonotype has at least ten counts. This chain's CDR3 is CTASGSKDEQFF. The CDR3 bases are TGCACCGCTAGCGGGAGTAAGGATGAGCAGTTCTTC. The chain employs TRBV20-1 and TRBJ2-1, with 10 bases aligning to TRBD2. The CDR3 covers 12 residues. Germline V gene lookup returns CDR1 DFQATT and CDR2 SNEGSKA (reference sequence).

This clonotype was observed a few times. The genes are TRBV5-1 and TRBJ1-1; D gene ambiguous. The V end lost 3 bases, the J end lost 5 bases, and 11 bases lay between the germline ends. The CDR3 runs 13 residues. Germline lookup yields CDR1 SGHRS and CDR2 YFSETQ. The CDR3 DNA reads TGCGCCAGCAGCTCGAGGTCTGAGACTGAAGCTTTCTTT. Amino acid sequence: CASSSRSETEAFF. Full variable domain (missing parts from reference TRBV5-1 and TRBJ1-1): KAGVTQTPRYLIKTRGQQVTLSCSPISGHRSVSWYQQTPGQGLQFLFEYFSETQRNKGNFPGRFSGRQFSNSRSEMNVSTLELGDSALYLCASSSRSETEAFFGQGTRLTVV.

The chain has TRBV6-5 and TRBJ1-4; D is ambiguous. CDR3 length: 16 residues. Trimming cost V 3 bases and J 0 bases, with 11 bases left between them. Germline values: CDR1 MNHEY, CDR2 SVGAGI. The CDR3 DNA follows: TGTGCCAGCAGTTATGGGTCAGTGGCAACTAATGAAAAACTGTTTTTT. It yields the protein CASSYGSVATNEKLFF.

The chain uses TRBV5-6 and TRBJ2-3, with 7 bases fitting TRBD2. This CDR3 has 14 residues. Germline CDR1 and CDR2: SGHDT and YYEEEE. V lost 3 bases, J lost 4 bases, and 5 bases stayed unmatched. The DNA for the CDR3 is TGTGCCAGCAGCTGGGAGGGAGTCGCAGATACGCAGTATTTT. Protein product: CASSWEGVADTQYF. Variable domain in full (rest from reference TRBV5-6 and TRBJ2-3): DAGVTQSPTHLIKTRGQQVTLRCSPKSGHDTVSWYQQALGQGPQFIFQYYEEEERQRGNFPDRFSGHQFPNYSSELNVNALLLGDSALYLCASSWEGVADTQYFGPGTRLTVL.

V and J are TRBV19 and TRBJ2-1; D perhaps matches TRBD2 (6 bases). The germline V gene encodes CDR1 LNHDA and CDR2 SQIVND (reference sequence). CDR3 length equals 15 residues. V was clipped by 8 bases and J by 2 bases, with 16 bases between them. In DNA form, the CDR3 reads TGTGCCAGTTCGACTAGAAGCATCCCCTACAATGAGCAGTTCTTC. It specifies CASSTRSIPYNEQFF.

This chain links TRBV4-2 with TRBJ1-1; D not certain. The CDR3 extends over 17 amino acids. From germline, CDR1 is LGHNA and CDR2 YNFKEQ. V lost 6 bases and J lost 4, with 24 bases in between. The CDR3 sequence: CASSPSVGPLGSTEAFF. The CDR3, as DNA: TGTGCCAGCAGTCCCTCAGTAGGCCCGCTGGGAAGCACTGAAGCTTTCTTT.

The rearrangement uses TRBV6-2 or TRBV6-3 and TRBJ2-1; 9 bases fit TRBD1. The germline V gene encodes CDR1 MNHEY and CDR2 SVGEGT. Losses at the gene ends were 10 bases for V and 8 bases for J; bases not matched to a gene: 9. The CDR3 spans 13 residues. The CDR3 loop reads CATGQGPGDEQFF. In DNA, the CDR3 is TGTGCCACCGGACAGGGGCCTGGGGATGAGCAGTTCTTC.

In its sample, this clonotype was seen a few times. The rearrangement links TRBV2 to TRBJ1-5, with D unclear. The germline gives CDR1 SNHLY, CDR2 FYNNEI. The CDR3 extends over 15 amino acids. The V end was cut by 3 bases, the J end by 4 bases, with 13 bases between. CDR3 loop: CASSDNSAPNQPQHF. The CDR3 bases are TGTGCCAGCAGTGATAACAGCGCGCCTAATCAGCCCCAGCATTTT.

This clonotype was seen only a few times. V usage is TRBV7-2 and J usage is TRBJ2-1; D remains unclear. The germline CDR1 and CDR2 sequences are SGHTA and FQGNSA. V lost 5 bases and J 0 bases, leaving 14 bases between the germline ends. This CDR3 region has 16 residues. The CDR3 is CASSTRTTLSYNEQFF. Here the CDR3 DNA reads TGTGCCAGCAGCACCCGGACCACCCTCTCCTACAATGAGCAGTTCTTC. Supplemented by reference TRBV7-2 and TRBJ2-1, the full variable domain reads GAGVSQSPSNKVTEKGKDVELRCDPISGHTALYWYRQSLGQGLEFLIYFQGNSAPDKSGLPSDRFSAERTGGSVSTLTIQRTQQEDSAVYLCASSTRTTLSYNEQFFGPGTRLTVL.

This clonotype was detected many times. The CDR3 DNA reads TGTGCCAGCACCACCAAGGGGTCACCTGGGAGCATTCAGTACTTC. Translated, it gives CASTTKGSPGSIQYF. The V gene is TRBV6-2 or TRBV6-3, the J gene TRBJ2-4; perhaps D is TRBD1 or TRBD2 (5 bases each). The CDR3 loop spans 15 amino acids. Trimming cost V 7 bases and J 9 bases, with 22 bases left between them. Germline loops: CDR1 MNHEY, CDR2 SVGEGT.

In its sample, this clonotype was seen a few times. The chain has TRBV25-1 and TRBJ2-3; D ambiguous. V lost 3 bases and J 6 bases, leaving 4 bases between the germline ends. The CDR3 consists of 11 residues. CDR1 is MGHDK, CDR2 SYGVNS, per germline. The CDR3 spells CASSDGDTQYF. The CDR3 region has the DNA TGTGCCAGCAGTGATGGGGATACGCAGTATTTT.

V and J are TRBV19 and TRBJ2-7, with D perhaps TRBD1 or TRBD2 (5 bases each). This CDR3 contains 12 residues. The ends were cut back, 11 bases at V and 2 bases at J, with 13 bases in the middle. CDR1 is LNHDA and CDR2 is SQIVND in the germline V gene (reference sequence). Written as DNA, the CDR3 is TGTGCCCGAGGGACGGCAACCTACGAGCAGTACTTC. It yields the protein CARGTATYEQYF. Looking up the rest from reference TRBV19 and TRBJ2-7 gives the full variable domain: DGGITQSPKYLFRKEGQNVTLSCEQNLNHDAMYWYRQDPGQGLRLIYYSQIVNDFQKGDIAEGYSVSREKKESFPLTVTSAQKNPTAFYLCARGTATYEQYFGPGTRLTVT.